The 17 T cell receptor beta chains presented below share a single source sample, sequenced in a study of T-cell reconstitution after alpha-beta-depleted transplantation in children. Library preparation (for TCRbeta) was performed with unique molecular identifiers. TCRdb reprocessed the PCR reads via MiXCR and lists one record per CDR3 protein. Of around 200,000 distinct CDR3 sequences in the sample, about 8.2% were seen once. Specimen: PBMCs, mostly from graft donor cells, collected 360 days after TCRalphabeta/CD19-depleted stem cell transplant. The source is a male patient aged 2-15 years who had a stem cell transplant for acute myeloid leukemia, so the T cells may come from the graft donor.

V is TRBV15 and J is TRBJ2-2, with 7 bases aligning to TRBD2. V lost 8 bases to trimming and J lost 4 bases; unmatched junction nucleotides: 7. The germline V gene has CDR1 LNHNV and CDR2 YYDKDF (reference sequence). CDR3 size: 14 residues. In nucleotides, the CDR3 is TGTGCCACCCAGAAAGCGGGAAGCACCGGGGAGCTGTTTTTT. Translated, it gives CATQKAGSTGELFF.

The sample holds many counts of this clonotype. V usage is TRBV4-3 and J usage is TRBJ2-7; TRBD2 matches at 9 bases. The CDR3 is made up of 15 amino acids. The V and J ends lost 0 bases and 4 bases, in that order; junction bases with no gene match: 4. Germline V lookup: CDR1 LGHNA, CDR2 YSLEER. Here the CDR3 reads CASSQDRLAGYEQYF. In DNA, the CDR3 is TGCGCCAGCAGCCAAGATCGGCTAGCGGGGTACGAGCAGTACTTC.

The sample holds many counts of this clonotype. The chain links TRBV29-1 to TRBJ2-1; the D is unclear. CDR3 length: 12 residues. V was trimmed by 3 bases and J by 6 bases, leaving 9 bases between them. The germline V gene encodes CDR1 SQVTM and CDR2 ANQGSEA. CDR3 sequence (DNA): TGCAGCGTTGATGGCCTTGGCAATGAGCAGTTCTTC. This codes for CSVDGLGNEQFF.

CDR3 sequence reads: CASSGFLTTSSYEQYF. DNA for the CDR3: TGCGCCAGCAGTGGTTTCCTCACCACGTCATCCTACGAGCAGTACTTC. The rearrangement uses TRBV10-2 and TRBJ2-7; D is ambiguous. Germline CDR1 and CDR2: WSHSY and SAAADI. This CDR3 is built from 16 residues. Trimming left V 4 bases short and J 1 base short, with 17 bases between.

V and J are TRBV5-8 and TRBJ2-5; the match to TRBD2 covers 10 bases. The ends lost 4 bases at V and 5 bases at J; junction bases unmatched: 14. The CDR3 covers 17 residues. CDR1 is SGHTS, CDR2 YDEGEE, per germline. This CDR3 reads CASSRLAGVGGYETQYF. CDR3 sequence (DNA): TGTGCCAGCAGCCGGCTAGCGGGAGTGGGGGGATATGAGACCCAGTACTTC.

This clonotype was recorded at least ten times. This chain uses TRBV5-1 with TRBJ2-2; 8 bases agree with TRBD2. The germline CDR1 and CDR2 sequences are SGHRS and YFSETQ. The CDR3 is made up of 17 amino acids. V dropped 0 bases and J dropped 5; count of bases not matched to a gene: 9. In DNA, the CDR3 is TGCGCCAGCAGCTTGGAGCAGTTAGCGGGACCAACCGGGGAGCTGTTTTTT. It encodes CASSLEQLAGPTGELFF.

This clonotype was counted a few times. CDR3 sequence: CASSFHPGTSETDTQYF. In DNA form, the CDR3 reads TGCGCCAGCAGCTTTCACCCCGGGACTAGCGAGACAGATACGCAGTATTTT. The chain links TRBV5-1 to TRBJ2-3; 10 bases are a match to TRBD2. Trimming cost V 2 bases and J 3 bases; bases outside gene matches: 9. From germline, CDR1 is SGHRS and CDR2 YFSETQ. This CDR3 contains 17 residues.

The chain has TRBV2 and TRBJ2-1, with TRBD2 matching over 8 bases. Trimming cost V 3 bases and J 8 bases; bases outside gene matches: 18. Looked up from germline, CDR1 is SNHLY and CDR2 is FYNNEI. This CDR3 region has 18 residues. CDR3 nucleotide sequence: TGTGCCAGCAGTGATGGGCCCGGGAGGGCCGGGAGATGGGATGAGCAGTTCTTC. Its protein product is CASSDGPGRAGRWDEQFF.

Ten or more counts support this clonotype. The CDR3 DNA is TGTGCCAGCAGCTTAGTCGACACCTACTCCTACGAGCAGTACTTC. As protein: CASSLVDTYSYEQYF. This chain joins TRBV7-2 and TRBJ2-7; D unclear. This CDR3 has 15 amino acids. In germline, CDR1 is SGHTA, CDR2 FQGNSA. The V and J ends lost 1 base and 0 bases respectively, with 10 bases between them. Full variable domain (missing parts from reference TRBV7-2 and TRBJ2-7): GAGVSQSPSNKVTEKGKDVELRCDPISGHTALYWYRQSLGQGLEFLIYFQGNSAPDKSGLPSDRFSAERTGGSVSTLTIQRTQQEDSAVYLCASSLVDTYSYEQYFGPGTRLTVT.

In this sample, this clonotype turned up many times. The rearrangement links TRBV12-3 or TRBV12-4 to TRBJ2-7; perhaps TRBD2 as D (6 bases). Trimming stripped 6 bases from V and 2 bases from J, with 14 bases between. The CDR3 is 14 residues long. As DNA, the CDR3 is TGTGCCAGCAGATCCACACCGGGGGCCTACGAGCAGTACTTC. As protein: CASRSTPGAYEQYF.

Comment on this clonotype: The germline gene is not matched at one end of the junction; a read error may be the cause. This chain uses TRBV12-3 or TRBV12-4 with TRBJ2-2, with TRBD2 as a possible D gene (5 bases). The CDR3 contains 14 residues. The CDR3 region has the DNA TGTGCCACCCCCCTGGGAGCGAACACCGGGGAGCCGTTTTTT. Translated: CATPLGANTGEPFF.

This clonotype was detected ten times or more. Its ends do not fully match the called genes, so a read error is possible. The rearrangement uses TRBV7-7 and TRBJ2-1; D not certain. The CDR3 is 15 amino acids. Germline assignment: CDR1 SSHAT and CDR2 FNYEAQ (reference sequence). The CDR3 region has the DNA TGTGCTAGCAGCGTAGACCGAAGCTCCTACAATGAGCAGTTCTTC. Protein sequence: CASSVDRSSYNEQFF. The variable domain in full, with the rest retrieved from reference TRBV7-7 and TRBJ2-1, is GAGVSQSPRYKVTKRGQDVTLRCDPISSHATLYWYQQALGQGPEFLTYFNYEAQPDKSGLPSDRFSAERPEGSISTLTIQRTEQRDSAMYRCASSVDRSSYNEQFFGPGTRLTVL.

This clonotype was detected many times. This rearrangement joins TRBV5-1 to TRBJ2-5; TRBD1 is a possible D gene (6 bases). This CDR3 comprises 13 residues. Trimming took off 7 bases at V and 2 bases at J, with 12 bases between the two ends. In germline, CDR1 is SGHRS, CDR2 YFSETQ. CDR3 in amino acids: CASSGTLQETQYF. CDR3 bases: TGCGCCAGCTCCGGGACACTACAAGAGACCCAGTACTTC.

The CDR3 protein is CASSQGLAVLEPQYF. CDR3 bases: TGTGCCAGCAGCCAAGGACTAGCGGTCCTCGAACCCCAGTACTTC. The V gene is TRBV14, the J gene TRBJ2-5; TRBD2 agrees at 9 bases. Germline V gives CDR1 SGHDN, CDR2 FVKESK. Trimming took 1 base from V and 9 from J; bases not matched to a gene: 9. This CDR3 contains 15 residues.

The sample holds a few counts of this clonotype. The CDR3 sequence is CSASGPPQETQYF. As DNA, the CDR3 is TGCAGTGCGTCGGGCCCCCCACAAGAGACCCAGTACTTC. The chain is built from TRBV20-1 and TRBJ2-5; the D is unclear. Trimming removed 6 bases at V and 2 bases at J, with 13 bases between. This CDR3 region has 13 residues. The germline CDR1 and CDR2 sequences are DFQATT and SNEGSKA (reference sequence).

This clonotype was seen repeatedly, ten times or more. V gene TRBV29-1 combines with J gene TRBJ2-7; TRBD1 or TRBD2 may be the D gene (5 bases each). Germline lookup yields CDR1 SQVTM and CDR2 ANQGSEA. The length of the CDR3 is 16 residues. The germline V and J ends were trimmed by 5 bases and 4 bases, with 24 bases remaining between them. The CDR3 loop reads CSVRWASDPGTYEQYF. The CDR3 coding sequence is TGCAGCGTTAGGTGGGCCTCGGACCCAGGGACGTACGAGCAGTACTTC.

A few counts support this clonotype. The chain links TRBV30 to TRBJ1-1; 7 positions agree with TRBD1. This CDR3 spans 17 amino acids. V gave up 1 base and J gave up 1 base; unmatched junction bases: 12. The germline V gene has CDR1 GTSNPN and CDR2 SVGIG (reference sequence). The CDR3 DNA follows: TGTGCCTGGAGTGCGTTCGACAGGGCGGGCCGGAACACTGAAGCTTTCTTT. It codes for CAWSAFDRAGRNTEAFF.